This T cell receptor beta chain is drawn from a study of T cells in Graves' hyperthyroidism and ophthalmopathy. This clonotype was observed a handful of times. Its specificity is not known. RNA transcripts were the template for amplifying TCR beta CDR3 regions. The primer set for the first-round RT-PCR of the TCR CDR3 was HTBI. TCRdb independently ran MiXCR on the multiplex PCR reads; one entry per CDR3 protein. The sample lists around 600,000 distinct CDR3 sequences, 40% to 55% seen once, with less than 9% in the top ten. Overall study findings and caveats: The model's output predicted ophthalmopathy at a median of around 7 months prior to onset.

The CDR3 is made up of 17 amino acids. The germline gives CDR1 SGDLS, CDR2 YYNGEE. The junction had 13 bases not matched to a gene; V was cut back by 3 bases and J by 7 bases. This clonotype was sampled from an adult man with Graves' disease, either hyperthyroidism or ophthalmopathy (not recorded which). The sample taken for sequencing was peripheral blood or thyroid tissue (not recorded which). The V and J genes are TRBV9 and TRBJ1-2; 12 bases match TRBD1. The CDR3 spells CASSGAYRDRGPRGYTF. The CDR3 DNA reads TGTGCCAGCAGCGGGGCTTACCGGGACAGGGGGCCTCGTGGCTACACCTTC. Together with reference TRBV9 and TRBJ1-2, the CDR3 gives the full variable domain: DSGVTQTPKHLITATGQRVTLRCSPRSGDLSVYWYQQSLDQGLQFLIQYYNGEERAKGNILERFSAQQFPDLHSELNLSSLELGDSALYFCASSGAYRDRGPRGYTFGSGTRLTVV.